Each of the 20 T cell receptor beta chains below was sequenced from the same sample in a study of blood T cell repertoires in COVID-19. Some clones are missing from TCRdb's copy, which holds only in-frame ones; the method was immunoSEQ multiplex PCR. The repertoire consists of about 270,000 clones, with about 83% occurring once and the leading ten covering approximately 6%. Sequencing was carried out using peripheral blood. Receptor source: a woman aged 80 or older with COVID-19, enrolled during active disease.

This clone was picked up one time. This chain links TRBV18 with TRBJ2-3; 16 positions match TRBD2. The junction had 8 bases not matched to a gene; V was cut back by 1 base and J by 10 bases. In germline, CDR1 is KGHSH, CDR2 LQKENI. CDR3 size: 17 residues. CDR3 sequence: CASSPLGTSGGAHSQYF. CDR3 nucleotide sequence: TGTGCCAGCTCACCACTTGGGACTAGCGGGGGGGCCCATTCGCAGTATTTT.

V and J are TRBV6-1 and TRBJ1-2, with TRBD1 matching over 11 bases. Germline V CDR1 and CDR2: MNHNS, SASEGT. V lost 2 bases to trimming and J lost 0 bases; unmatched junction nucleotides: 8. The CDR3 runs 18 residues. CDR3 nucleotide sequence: TGTGCCAGCAGTGAACGTCTCATGGGACAGGGGGCTAACTATGGCTACACCTTC. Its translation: CASSERLMGQGANYGYTF.

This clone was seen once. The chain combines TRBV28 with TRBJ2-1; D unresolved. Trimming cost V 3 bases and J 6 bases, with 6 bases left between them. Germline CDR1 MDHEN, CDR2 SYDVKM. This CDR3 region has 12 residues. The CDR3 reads CASSLFGNEQFF. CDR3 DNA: TGTGCCAGCAGTTTGTTCGGCAATGAGCAGTTCTTC. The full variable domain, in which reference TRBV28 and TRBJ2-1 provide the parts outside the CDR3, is DVKVTQSSRYLVKRTGEKVFLECVQDMDHENMFWYRQDPGLGLRLIYFSYDVKMKEKGDIPEGYSVSREKKERFSLILESASTNQTSMYLCASSLFGNEQFFGPGTRLTVL.

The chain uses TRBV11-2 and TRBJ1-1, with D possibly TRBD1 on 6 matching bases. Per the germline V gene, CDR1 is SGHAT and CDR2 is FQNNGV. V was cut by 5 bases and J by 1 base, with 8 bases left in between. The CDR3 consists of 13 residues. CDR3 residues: CASSQDRNTEAFF. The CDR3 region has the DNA TGTGCCAGCAGCCAGGACAGGAACACTGAAGCTTTCTTT.

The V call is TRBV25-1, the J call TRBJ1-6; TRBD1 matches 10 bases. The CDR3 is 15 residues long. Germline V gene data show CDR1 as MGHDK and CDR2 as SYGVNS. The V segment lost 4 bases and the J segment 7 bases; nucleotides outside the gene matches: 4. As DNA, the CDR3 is TGTGCCAGCAGTGCGGGACAGGGGCAGAATTCACCCCTCCACTTT. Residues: CASSAGQGQNSPLHF.

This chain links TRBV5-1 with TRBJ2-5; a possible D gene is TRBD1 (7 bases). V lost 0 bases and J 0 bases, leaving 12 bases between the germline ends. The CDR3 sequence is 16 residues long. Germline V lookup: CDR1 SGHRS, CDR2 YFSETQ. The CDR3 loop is CASSLVRGAYQETQYF. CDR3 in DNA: TGCGCCAGCAGCTTGGTCAGGGGGGCGTACCAAGAGACCCAGTACTTC. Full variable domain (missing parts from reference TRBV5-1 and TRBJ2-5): KAGVTQTPRYLIKTRGQQVTLSCSPISGHRSVSWYQQTPGQGLQFLFEYFSETQRNKGNFPGRFSGRQFSNSRSEMNVSTLELGDSALYLCASSLVRGAYQETQYFGPGTRLLVL.

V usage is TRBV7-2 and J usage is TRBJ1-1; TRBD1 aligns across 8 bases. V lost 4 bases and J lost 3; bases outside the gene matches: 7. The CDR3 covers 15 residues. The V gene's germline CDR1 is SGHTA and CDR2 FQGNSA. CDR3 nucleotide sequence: TGTGCCAGCAGCTCTCCCGGGACAGGCTACACTGAAGCTTTCTTT. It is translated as CASSSPGTGYTEAFF.

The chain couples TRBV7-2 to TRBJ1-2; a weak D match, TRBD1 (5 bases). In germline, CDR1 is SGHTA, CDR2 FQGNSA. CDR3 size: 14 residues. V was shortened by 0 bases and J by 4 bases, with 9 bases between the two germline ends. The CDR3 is CASSLAGGIYGYTF. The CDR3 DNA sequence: TGTGCCAGCAGCTTAGCCGGGGGGATCTATGGCTACACCTTC.

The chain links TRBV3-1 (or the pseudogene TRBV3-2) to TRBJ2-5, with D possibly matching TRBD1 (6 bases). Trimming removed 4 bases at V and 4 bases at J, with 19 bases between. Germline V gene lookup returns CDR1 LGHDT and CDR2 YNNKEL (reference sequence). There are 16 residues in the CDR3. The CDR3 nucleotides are TGTGCCAGCAGCCGTCGTACGTCCCGAGGGGGAGAGACCCAGTACTTC. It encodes CASSRRTSRGGETQYF.

CDR3 coding DNA: TGTGCCAGCAGTCGTAGGGGATTATACAATGAGCAGTTCTTC. Translated: CASSRRGLYNEQFF. This chain uses TRBV5-8 with TRBJ2-1; D might be TRBD1 (5 bases). CDR3 length: 14 residues. Trimming took 5 bases from V and 4 from J, leaving 13 bases between them. Germline lookup yields CDR1 SGHTS and CDR2 YDEGEE. Full variable domain (missing parts from reference TRBV5-8 and TRBJ2-1): EAGVTQSPTHLIKTRGQQATLRCSPISGHTSVYWYQQALGLGLQFLLWYDEGEERNRGNFPPRFSGRQFPNYSSELNVNALELEDSALYLCASSRRGLYNEQFFGPGTRLTVL.

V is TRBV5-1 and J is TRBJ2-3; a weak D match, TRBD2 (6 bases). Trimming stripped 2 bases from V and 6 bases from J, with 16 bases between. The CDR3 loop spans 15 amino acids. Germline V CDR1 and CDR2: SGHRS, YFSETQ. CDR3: CASSFDRGYADTQYF. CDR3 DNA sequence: TGCGCCAGCAGCTTTGACCGGGGGTATGCGGATACGCAGTATTTT. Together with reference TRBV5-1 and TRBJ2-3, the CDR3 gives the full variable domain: KAGVTQTPRYLIKTRGQQVTLSCSPISGHRSVSWYQQTPGQGLQFLFEYFSETQRNKGNFPGRFSGRQFSNSRSEMNVSTLELGDSALYLCASSFDRGYADTQYFGPGTRLTVL.

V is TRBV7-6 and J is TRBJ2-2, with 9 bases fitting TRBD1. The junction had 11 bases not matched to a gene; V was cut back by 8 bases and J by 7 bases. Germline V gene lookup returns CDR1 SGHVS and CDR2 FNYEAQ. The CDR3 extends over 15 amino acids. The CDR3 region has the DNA TGTGCCAGCGGTGGACAGGGGAAATCTTTCGGGGAGCTGTTTTTT. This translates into CASGGQGKSFGELFF. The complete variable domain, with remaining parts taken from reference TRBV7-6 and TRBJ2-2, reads GAGVSQSPRYKVTKRGQDVALRCDPISGHVSLYWYRQALGQGPEFLTYFNYEAQQDKSGLPNDRFSAERPEGSISTLTIQRTEQRDSAMYRCASGGQGKSFGELFFGEGSRLTVL.

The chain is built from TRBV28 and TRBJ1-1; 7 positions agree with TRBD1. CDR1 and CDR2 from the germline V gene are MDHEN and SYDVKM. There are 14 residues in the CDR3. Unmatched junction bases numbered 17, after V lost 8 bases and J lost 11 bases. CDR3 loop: CASASIPGQVGAFF. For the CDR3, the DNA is TGTGCCAGCGCCAGTATACCCGGACAGGTTGGTGCTTTCTTT.

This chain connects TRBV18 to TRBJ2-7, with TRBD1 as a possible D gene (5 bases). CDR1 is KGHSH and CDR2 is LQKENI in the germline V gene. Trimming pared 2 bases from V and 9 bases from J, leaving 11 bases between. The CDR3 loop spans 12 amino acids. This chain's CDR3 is CASSPDEGVQYV. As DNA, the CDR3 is TGTGCCAGCTCACCAGATGAAGGGGTGCAGTACGTC.

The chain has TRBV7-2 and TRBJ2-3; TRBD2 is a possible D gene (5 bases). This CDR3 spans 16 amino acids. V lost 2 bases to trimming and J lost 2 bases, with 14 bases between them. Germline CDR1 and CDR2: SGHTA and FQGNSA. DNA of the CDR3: TGTGCCAGCAGCTTATTCCCCAGCGGACTCACAGATACGCAGTATTTT. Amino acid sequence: CASSLFPSGLTDTQYF.

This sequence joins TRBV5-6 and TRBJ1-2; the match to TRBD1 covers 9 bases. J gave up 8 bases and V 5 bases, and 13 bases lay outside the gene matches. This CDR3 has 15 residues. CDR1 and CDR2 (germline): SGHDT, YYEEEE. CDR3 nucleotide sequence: TGTGCCAGCAGGGCCACAGGGGGCGCAGGAGGGGGCTACACCTTC. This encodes CASRATGGAGGGYTF.

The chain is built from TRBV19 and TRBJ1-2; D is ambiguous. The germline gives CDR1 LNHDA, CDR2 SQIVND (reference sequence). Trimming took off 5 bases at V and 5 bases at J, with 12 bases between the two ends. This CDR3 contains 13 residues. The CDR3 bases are TGTGCCAGTAGTCCCCGGGAAGGATATGGCTACACCTTC. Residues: CASSPREGYGYTF.

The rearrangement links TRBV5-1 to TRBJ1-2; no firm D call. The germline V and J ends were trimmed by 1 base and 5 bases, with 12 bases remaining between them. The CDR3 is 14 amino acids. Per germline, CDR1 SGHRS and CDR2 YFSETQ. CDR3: CASSLSLTEYGYTF. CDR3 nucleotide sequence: TGCGCCAGCAGCTTGAGCTTGACGGAGTATGGCTACACCTTC. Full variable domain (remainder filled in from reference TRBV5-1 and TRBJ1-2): KAGVTQTPRYLIKTRGQQVTLSCSPISGHRSVSWYQQTPGQGLQFLFEYFSETQRNKGNFPGRFSGRQFSNSRSEMNVSTLELGDSALYLCASSLSLTEYGYTFGSGTRLTVV.

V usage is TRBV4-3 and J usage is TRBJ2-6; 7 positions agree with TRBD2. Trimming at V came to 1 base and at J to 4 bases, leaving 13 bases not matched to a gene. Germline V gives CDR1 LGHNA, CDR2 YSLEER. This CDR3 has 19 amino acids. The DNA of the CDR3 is TGCGCCAGCAGCCAAGCGGAGGGCGGGGGTGCTCTGGGGGCCAACGTCCTGACTTTC. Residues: CASSQAEGGGALGANVLTF.

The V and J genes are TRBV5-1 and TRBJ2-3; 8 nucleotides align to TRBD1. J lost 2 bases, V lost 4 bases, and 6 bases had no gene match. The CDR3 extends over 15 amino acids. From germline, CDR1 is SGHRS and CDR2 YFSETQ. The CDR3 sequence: CASSPGQADTDTQYF. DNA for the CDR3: TGCGCCAGCAGCCCGGGACAGGCTGACACAGATACGCAGTATTTT. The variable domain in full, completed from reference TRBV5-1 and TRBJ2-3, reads KAGVTQTPRYLIKTRGQQVTLSCSPISGHRSVSWYQQTPGQGLQFLFEYFSETQRNKGNFPGRFSGRQFSNSRSEMNVSTLELGDSALYLCASSPGQADTDTQYFGPGTRLTVL.